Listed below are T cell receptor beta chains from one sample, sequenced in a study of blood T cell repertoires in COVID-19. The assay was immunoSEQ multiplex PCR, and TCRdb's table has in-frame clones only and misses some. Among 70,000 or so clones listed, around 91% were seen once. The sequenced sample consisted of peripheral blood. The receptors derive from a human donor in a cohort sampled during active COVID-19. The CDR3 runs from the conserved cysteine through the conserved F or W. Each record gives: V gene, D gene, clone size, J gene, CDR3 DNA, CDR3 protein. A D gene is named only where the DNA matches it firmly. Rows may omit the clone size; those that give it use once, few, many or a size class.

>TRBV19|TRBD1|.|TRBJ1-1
TGTGCCAGTAGTATAGATGTCGGGACAGGGGAAGCTTTCTTT
CASSIDVGTGEAFF
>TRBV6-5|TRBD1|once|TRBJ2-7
TGTGCCAGCAGCCAGGACAGGTGGAGCTACGAGCAGTACTTC
CASSQDRWSYEQYF
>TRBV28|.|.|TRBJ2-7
TGTGCCAGCAGCCACGACGCGGCAAGCTCCTACGAGCAGTACTTC
CASSHDAASSYEQYF
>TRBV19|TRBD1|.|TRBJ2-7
TGTGCCAGTAGTCCAGGGGGCTACGAGCAGTACTTC
CASSPGGYEQYF
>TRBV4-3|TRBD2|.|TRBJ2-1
TGCGCCAGCAGCCGAGAAAAGCGGGGGTATGGTAATGAGCAGTTCTTC
CASSREKRGYGNEQFF
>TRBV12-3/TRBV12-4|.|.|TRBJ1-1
TGTGCCAGCAGTTTGCGGACACCACCTGAAGCTTTCTTT
CASSLRTPPEAFF
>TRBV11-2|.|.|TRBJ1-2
TGTGCCAGCAGCTTAGTATCCCGGGATGGCTACACCTTC
CASSLVSRDGYTF
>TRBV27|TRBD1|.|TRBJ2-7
TGTGCCAGCAGCCGTACTCAGGGGGTCCTGAACTACGAGCAGTACTTC
CASSRTQGVLNYEQYF
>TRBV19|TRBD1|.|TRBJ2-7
TGTGCCAGTAGTATCCGGCAGGGGGTGGCAGAGCAGTACTTC
CASSIRQGVAEQYF
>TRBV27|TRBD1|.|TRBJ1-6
TGTGCCAGCAGTTTAAAAGGGACAGGGTGGTCACCCCTCCACTTT
CASSLKGTGWSPLHF
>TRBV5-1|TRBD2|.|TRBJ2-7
TGCGCCAGCAGCTCGGACGGGGGGGCATCCTACGAGCAGTACTTC
CASSSDGGASYEQYF
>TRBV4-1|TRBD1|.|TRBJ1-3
TGCGCCAGCAGCCACGTCGGACAGGGGGTTGCTGGAAACACCATATATTTT
CASSHVGQGVAGNTIYF
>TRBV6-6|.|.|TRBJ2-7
TGTGCCAGCAGCACCTACCCCTACGAGCAGTACTTC
CASSTYPYEQYF
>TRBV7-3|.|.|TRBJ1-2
TGTGCCAGCAGCTTAACAGGGGCTTCACCTGGCTACACCTTC
CASSLTGASPGYTF
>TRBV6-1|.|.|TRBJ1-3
TGTGCCAGCAGTGAAAATCCAGGGTTCTCTGGAAACACCATATATTTT
CASSENPGFSGNTIYF
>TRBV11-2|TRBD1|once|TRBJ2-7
TGTGCCAGCAGCTTAGTCTTTTCAGGGACAGGGATTTACGAGCAGTACTTC
CASSLVFSGTGIYEQYF
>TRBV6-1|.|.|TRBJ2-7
TGTGCCAGCAGTGAGACTGGCGACGTCTACGAGCAGTACTTC
CASSETGDVYEQYF
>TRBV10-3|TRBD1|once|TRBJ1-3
TGTGCCATCAGTGAGTCGGCGGGACAGTCTTCTGGAAACACCATATATTTT
CAISESAGQSSGNTIYF
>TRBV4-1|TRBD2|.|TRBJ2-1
TGCGCCAGCAGCCTCTTCACGACTAGCGGGAGGGAGAATGAGCAGTTCTTC
CASSLFTTSGRENEQFF
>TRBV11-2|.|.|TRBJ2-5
TGTGCCAGCAGCCCCTCAATGGGGGGTCGGGTCTTCACCCAGTACTTC
CASSPSMGGRVFTQYF
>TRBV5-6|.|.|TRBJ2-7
TGTGCCAGCGCCCAGGGTTCTCGGATGTACGAGCAGTACTTC
CASAQGSRMYEQYF
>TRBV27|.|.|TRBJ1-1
TGTGCCAGCCGAGCGGGGGGAGCGCTGAACACTGAAGCTTTCTTT
CASRAGGALNTEAFF
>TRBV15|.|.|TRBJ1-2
TGTGCCACCAGCAGAGAGTCCAGGGACGGCGGGGTCTATGGCTACACCTTC
CATSRESRDGGVYGYTF
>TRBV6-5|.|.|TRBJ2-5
TGTGCCAGCACCCTGGGGCAGGGCGCGCCGGAGACCCAGTACTTC
CASTLGQGAPETQYF
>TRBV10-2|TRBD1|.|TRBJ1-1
TGCGCCAGCCGACAGGGGTCGAACACTGAAGCTTTCTTT
CASRQGSNTEAFF
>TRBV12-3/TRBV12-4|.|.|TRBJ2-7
TGTGCCAGCAATCAACTAGGCTACGAGCAGTACTTC
CASNQLGYEQYF
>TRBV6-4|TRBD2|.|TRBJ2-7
TGTGCCAGTCCTTGCCCGGGACTAGCCCCGAGGGGGTACTTC
CASPCPGLAPRGYF
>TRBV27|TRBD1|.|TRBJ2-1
TGTGCCAGCAGTTCCCACAGGGGGCTCGGGAATGAGCAGTTCTTC
CASSSHRGLGNEQFF
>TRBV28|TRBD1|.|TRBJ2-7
TGTGCCAGCAGTTCCGCGGACAGGGGGTCTCTCGTAGCCCTCTCCTACGAGCAGTACTTC
CASSSADRGSLVALSYEQYF
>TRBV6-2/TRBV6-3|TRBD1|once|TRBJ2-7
TGTGCCAGCAGATACACGGGACAGGGGGCTCACGAGCAGTACTTC
CASRYTGQGAHEQYF